This section outlines one T cell receptor beta chain sequence together with its context. The target antigen is unknown. The germline V gene has CDR1 MNHEY and CDR2 SVGAGI. This CDR3 spans 17 amino acids. This entry is derived from a study of post-analysis software for immune sequencing data. Findings and limits, study-wide: In patients, TRBV5-6, TRBV5-1 and TRBV20-1 belonged to roughly five TRBV segments found more frequently than in controls.

TCR beta cDNA libraries had unique molecular identifiers. T cells, roughly 0.9 to 11 million of them, yielded some 500,000 cDNA molecules. Via MiXCR, TCRdb re-called the PCR reads, giving one row per CDR3 protein. Of 430,000 or so distinct CDR3 sequences in the sample, approximately 42% are singletons; the top ten hold 6.5% to 8%. The V and J genes are TRBV6-5 and TRBJ2-4, with TRBD1 matching over 9 bases. Matching the DNA end better, TRBJ2-7 makes the J call doubtful. The sequenced material came from blood. This receptor was identified in a girl aged 2 to 10 with multiple sclerosis. The CDR3 loop reads CASSLGPAGQGMYEQYF. Written as DNA, the CDR3 is TGTGCCAGCAGCTTAGGGCCGGCGGGACAGGGTATGTACGAGCAGTACTTC.